This record looks at one TCR beta chain sequence and its context. The target antigen is unknown. The sample comes from a study of shared clonotypes between healthy human individuals. Overall study: Contributing individuals were a couple of females and three males aged 18 to 49.

Produced via immunoSEQ multiplex PCR; TCRdb's table is partial and in-frame only. The sample records about 95,000 clones, roughly two thirds being singletons. Trimming took 1 base from V and 1 from J, leaving 8 bases between them. This CDR3 region has 14 residues. Germline CDR1 reads SGDLS; CDR2 reads YYNGEE. Study-wide results and caveats: Sample collection involved blood only; tissue repertoires are likely different. Across subsets, estimated richness was generally greater for naive than for memory populations.

The V and J genes are TRBV9 and TRBJ1-1; D ambiguous. Input material: memory CD8+ T cells sorted from blood. Indicated subset: CD45RO+ cells pooled with CCR7-negative TemRA cells. The sequence was collected from a young man in good health. CDR3 sequence reads: CASSVSTSNTEAFF. CDR3 nucleotides: TGTGCCAGCAGCGTATCGACATCGAACACTGAAGCTTTCTTT.